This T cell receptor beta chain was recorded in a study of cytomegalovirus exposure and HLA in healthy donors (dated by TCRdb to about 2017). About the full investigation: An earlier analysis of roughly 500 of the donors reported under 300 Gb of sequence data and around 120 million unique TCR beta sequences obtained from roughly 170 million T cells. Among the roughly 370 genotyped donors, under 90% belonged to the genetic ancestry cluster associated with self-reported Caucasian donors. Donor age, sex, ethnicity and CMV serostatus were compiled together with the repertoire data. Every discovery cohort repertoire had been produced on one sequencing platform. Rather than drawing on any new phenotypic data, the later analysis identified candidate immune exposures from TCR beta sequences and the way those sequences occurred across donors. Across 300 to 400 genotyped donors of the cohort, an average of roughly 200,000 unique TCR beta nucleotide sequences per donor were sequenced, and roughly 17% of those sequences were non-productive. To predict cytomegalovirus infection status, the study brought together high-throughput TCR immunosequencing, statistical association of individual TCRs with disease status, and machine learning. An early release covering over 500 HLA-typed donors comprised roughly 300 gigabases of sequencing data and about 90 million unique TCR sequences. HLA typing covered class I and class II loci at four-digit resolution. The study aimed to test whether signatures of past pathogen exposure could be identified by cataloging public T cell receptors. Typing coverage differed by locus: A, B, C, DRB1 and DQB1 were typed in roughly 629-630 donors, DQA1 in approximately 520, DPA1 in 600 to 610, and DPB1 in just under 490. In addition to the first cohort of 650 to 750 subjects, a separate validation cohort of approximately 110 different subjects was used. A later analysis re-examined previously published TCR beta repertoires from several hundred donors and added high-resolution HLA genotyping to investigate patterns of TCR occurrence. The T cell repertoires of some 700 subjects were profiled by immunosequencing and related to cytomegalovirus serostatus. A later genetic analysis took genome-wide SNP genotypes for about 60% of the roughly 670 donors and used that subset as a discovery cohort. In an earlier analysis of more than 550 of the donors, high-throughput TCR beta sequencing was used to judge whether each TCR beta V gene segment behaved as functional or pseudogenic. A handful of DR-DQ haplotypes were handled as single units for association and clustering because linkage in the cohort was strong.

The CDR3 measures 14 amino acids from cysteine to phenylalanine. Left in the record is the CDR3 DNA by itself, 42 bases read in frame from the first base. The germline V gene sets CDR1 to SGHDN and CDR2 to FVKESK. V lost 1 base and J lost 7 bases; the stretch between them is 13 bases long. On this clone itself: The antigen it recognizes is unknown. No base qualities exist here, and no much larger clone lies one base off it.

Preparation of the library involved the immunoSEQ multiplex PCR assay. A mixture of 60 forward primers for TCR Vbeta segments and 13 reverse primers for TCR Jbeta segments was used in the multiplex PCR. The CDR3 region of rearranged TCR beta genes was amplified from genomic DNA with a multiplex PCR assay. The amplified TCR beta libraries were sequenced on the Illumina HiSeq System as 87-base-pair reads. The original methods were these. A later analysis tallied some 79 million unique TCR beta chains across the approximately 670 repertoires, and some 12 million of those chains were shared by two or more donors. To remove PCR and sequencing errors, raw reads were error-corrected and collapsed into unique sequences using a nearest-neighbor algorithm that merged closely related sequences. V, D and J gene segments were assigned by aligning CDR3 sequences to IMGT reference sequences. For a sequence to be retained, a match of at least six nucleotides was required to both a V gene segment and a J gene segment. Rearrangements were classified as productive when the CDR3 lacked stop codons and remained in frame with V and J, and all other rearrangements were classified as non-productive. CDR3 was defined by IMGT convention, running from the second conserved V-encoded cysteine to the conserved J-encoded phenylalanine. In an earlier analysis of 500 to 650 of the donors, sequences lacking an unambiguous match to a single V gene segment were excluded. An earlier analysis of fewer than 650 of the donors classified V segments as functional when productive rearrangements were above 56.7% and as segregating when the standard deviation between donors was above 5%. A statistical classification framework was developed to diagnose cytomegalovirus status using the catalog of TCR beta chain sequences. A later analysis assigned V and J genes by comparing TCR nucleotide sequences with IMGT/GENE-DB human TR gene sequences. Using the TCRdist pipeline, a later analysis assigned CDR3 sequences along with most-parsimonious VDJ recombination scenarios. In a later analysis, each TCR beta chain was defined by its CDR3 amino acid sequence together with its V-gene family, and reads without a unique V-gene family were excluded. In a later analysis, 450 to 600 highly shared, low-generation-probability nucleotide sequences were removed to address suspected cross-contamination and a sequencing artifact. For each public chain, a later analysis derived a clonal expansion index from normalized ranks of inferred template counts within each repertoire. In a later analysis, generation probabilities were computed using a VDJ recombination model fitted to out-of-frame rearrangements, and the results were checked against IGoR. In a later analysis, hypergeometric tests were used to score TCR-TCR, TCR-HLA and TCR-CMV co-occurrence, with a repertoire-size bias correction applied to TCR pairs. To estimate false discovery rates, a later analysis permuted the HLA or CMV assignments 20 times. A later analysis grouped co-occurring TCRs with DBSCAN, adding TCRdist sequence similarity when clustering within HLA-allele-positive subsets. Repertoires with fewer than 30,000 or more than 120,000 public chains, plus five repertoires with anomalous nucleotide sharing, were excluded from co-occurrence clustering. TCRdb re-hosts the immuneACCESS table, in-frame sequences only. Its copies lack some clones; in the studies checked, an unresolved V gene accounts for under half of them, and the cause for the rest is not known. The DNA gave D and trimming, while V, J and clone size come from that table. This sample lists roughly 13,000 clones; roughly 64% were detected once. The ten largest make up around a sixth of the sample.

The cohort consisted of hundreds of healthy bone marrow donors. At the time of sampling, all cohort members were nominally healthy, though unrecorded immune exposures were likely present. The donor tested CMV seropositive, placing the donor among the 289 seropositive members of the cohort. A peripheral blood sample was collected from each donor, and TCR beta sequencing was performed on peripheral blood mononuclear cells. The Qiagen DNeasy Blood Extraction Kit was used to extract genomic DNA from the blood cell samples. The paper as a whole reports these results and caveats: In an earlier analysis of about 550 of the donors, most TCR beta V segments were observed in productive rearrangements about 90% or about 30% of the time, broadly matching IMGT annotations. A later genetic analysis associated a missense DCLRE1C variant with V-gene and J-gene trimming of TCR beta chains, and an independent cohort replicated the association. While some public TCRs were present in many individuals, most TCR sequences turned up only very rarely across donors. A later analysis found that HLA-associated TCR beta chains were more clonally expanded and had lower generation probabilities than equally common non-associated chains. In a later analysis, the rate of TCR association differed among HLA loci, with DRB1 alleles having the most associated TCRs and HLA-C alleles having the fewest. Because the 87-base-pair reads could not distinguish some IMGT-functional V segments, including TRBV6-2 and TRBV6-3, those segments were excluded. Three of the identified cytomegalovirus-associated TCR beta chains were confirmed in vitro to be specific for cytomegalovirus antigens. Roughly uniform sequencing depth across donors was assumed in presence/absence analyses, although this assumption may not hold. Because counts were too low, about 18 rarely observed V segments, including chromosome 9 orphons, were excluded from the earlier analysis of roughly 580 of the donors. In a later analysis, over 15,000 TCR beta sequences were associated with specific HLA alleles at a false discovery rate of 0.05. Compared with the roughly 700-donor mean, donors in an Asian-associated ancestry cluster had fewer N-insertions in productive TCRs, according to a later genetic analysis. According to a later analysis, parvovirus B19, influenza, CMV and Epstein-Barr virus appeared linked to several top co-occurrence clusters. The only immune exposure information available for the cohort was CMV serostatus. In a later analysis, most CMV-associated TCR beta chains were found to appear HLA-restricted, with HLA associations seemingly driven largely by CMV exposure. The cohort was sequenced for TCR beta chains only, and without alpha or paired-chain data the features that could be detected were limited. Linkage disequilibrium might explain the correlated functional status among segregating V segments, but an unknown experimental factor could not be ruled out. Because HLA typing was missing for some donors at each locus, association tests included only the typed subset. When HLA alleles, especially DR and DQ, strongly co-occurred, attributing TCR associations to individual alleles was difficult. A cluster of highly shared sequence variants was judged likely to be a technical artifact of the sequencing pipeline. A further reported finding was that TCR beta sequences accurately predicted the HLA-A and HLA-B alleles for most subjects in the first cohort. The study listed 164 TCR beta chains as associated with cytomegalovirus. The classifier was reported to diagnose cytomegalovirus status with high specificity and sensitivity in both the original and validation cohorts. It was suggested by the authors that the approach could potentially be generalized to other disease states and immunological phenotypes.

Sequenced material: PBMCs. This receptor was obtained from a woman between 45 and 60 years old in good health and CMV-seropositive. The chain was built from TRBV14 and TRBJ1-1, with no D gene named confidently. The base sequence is TGTGCCAGCAGCCAAGGGGCAGCACGGGGTGAAGCTTTCTTT. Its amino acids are CASSQGAARGEAFF.